These 24 T cell receptor beta chains originate from one sample sequenced in a study of blood T cell repertoires in COVID-19. Clones were read by immunoSEQ multiplex PCR, and TCRdb kept only the in-frame ones, dropping some. Of hundreds of thousands of clones in the sample, roughly 87% are singletons; the top ten hold nearly 6.5%. The sequencing input was PBMCs or T cells enriched from blood (not recorded which). The receptors derive from a woman in her 30s with acute COVID-19.

This chain joins TRBV19 and TRBJ1-2; TRBD1 is a possible D gene (6 bases). The CDR3 consists of 14 residues. V lost 5 bases, J lost 2 bases, and 12 bases lay in between. Germline CDR1 LNHDA, CDR2 SQIVND (reference sequence). The CDR3 nucleotides read TGTGCCAGTAGTCCCGACAGGATAAACTATGGCTACACCTTC. It yields the protein CASSPDRINYGYTF.

The chain recombines TRBV6-5 with TRBJ1-1, with unresolved D. Trimming took 0 bases from V and 2 from J, leaving 7 bases between them. The CDR3 totals 14 residues. CDR1 and CDR2 from the germline V gene are MNHEY and SVGAGI. CDR3 sequence: CASSYSAGNTEAFF. CDR3 coding DNA: TGTGCCAGCAGTTACTCGGCGGGAAACACTGAAGCTTTCTTT.

V is TRBV7-9 and J is TRBJ2-5; possibly TRBD2 for D (6 bases). The CDR3 covers 14 residues. Germline V gene sequence: CDR1 SEHNR, CDR2 FQNEAQ (reference sequence). Trimming cost V 5 bases and J 1 base, with 11 bases left between them. The CDR3 is CASSLAGTQETQYF. CDR3 bases: TGTGCCAGCAGCCTTGCGGGAACCCAAGAGACCCAGTACTTC.

The chain uses TRBV5-1 and TRBJ2-1, with 7 bases matching TRBD1. The junction had 4 bases not matched to a gene; V was cut back by 4 bases and J by 6 bases. This CDR3 is built from 13 residues. Per germline, CDR1 SGHRS and CDR2 YFSETQ. The CDR3 nucleotides are TGCGCCAGCAGCGATGACAGGGCCAATGAGCAGTTCTTC. It codes for CASSDDRANEQFF.

This chain connects TRBV18 to TRBJ1-1; weak D call: TRBD1 (5 bases). CDR1 and CDR2 (germline): KGHSH, LQKENI. The CDR3 runs 15 residues. V lost 3 bases, J lost 7 bases, and 18 bases lay in between. CDR3 DNA sequence: TGTGCCAGCTCACCTTTTTCTCAGGGTGACAATGAAGCTTTCTTT. Residues: CASSPFSQGDNEAFF.

This clone was counted only a few times. The chain employs TRBV25-1 and TRBJ1-6, with 8 nucleotides matching TRBD1. V shed 1 base, J shed 10 bases, and the junction held 12 bases outside the gene matches. CDR3 length: 17 amino acids. Germline CDR1 is MGHDK and CDR2 is SYGVNS. For the CDR3, the DNA is TGTGCCAGCAGTGAATTATTTCCGGACAGGGTGGACTCACCCCTCCACTTT. Translation gives CASSELFPDRVDSPLHF. Full variable domain (outside the CDR3, taken from reference TRBV25-1 and TRBJ1-6): EADIYQTPRYLVIGTGKKITLECSQTMGHDKMYWYQQDPGMELHLIHYSYGVNSTEKGDLSSESTVSRIRTEHFPLTLESARPSHTSQYLCASSELFPDRVDSPLHFGNGTRLTVT.

The rearrangement uses TRBV7-2 and TRBJ2-7, with TRBD2 identical over 9 bases. Germline V CDR1 and CDR2: SGHTA, FQGNSA. Unmatched junction bases numbered 13, after V lost 1 base and J lost 3 bases. CDR3 length: 18 amino acids. The CDR3 region is CASSLDVSGRSHYYEQYF. The CDR3 coding sequence is TGTGCCAGCAGCTTAGATGTTAGCGGGAGATCTCACTACTACGAGCAGTACTTC.

The V and J genes are TRBV5-1 and TRBJ2-1, with 8 bases identical to TRBD1. The V gene's germline CDR1 is SGHRS and CDR2 YFSETQ. This CDR3 contains 13 residues. V lost 5 bases to trimming and J lost 15 bases; unmatched junction nucleotides: 13. The CDR3 region has the DNA TGCGCCAGCAGTCTAGACAGGGGTGAAAACCCGTTCTTC. It codes for CASSLDRGENPFF.

The J gene is TRBJ2-7, the V gene TRBV5-1; D is ambiguous. The CDR3 is 15 amino acids. Germline lookup yields CDR1 SGHRS and CDR2 YFSETQ. V was trimmed by 0 bases and J by 3 bases, leaving 13 bases between them. The CDR3 nucleotides read TGCGCCAGCAGCTTGGGCAGTACCATTTTCTACGAGCAGTACTTC. Translating it yields CASSLGSTIFYEQYF.

The chain recombines TRBV7-9 with TRBJ2-1, with 8 bases matching TRBD2. Trimming removed 11 bases from V and 2 bases from J; junction bases left unmatched: 8. The CDR3 runs 14 residues. Per the germline V gene, CDR1 is SEHNR and CDR2 is FQNEAQ (reference sequence). The CDR3 loop reads CAGGGGRTYNEQFF. CDR3 sequence (DNA): TGTGCCGGGGGCGGCGGGAGGACCTACAATGAGCAGTTCTTC.

CDR3 residues: CASRGQPSNTGELFF. In DNA, the CDR3 is TGCGCCAGCAGGGGACAGCCGTCGAACACCGGGGAGCTGTTTTTT. The chain is built from TRBV5-1 and TRBJ2-2; 7 bases align to TRBD1. The germline CDR1 and CDR2 sequences are SGHRS and YFSETQ. Unmatched junction bases numbered 4, after V lost 5 bases and J lost 0 bases. CDR3 length: 15 amino acids.

This chain uses TRBV14 with TRBJ2-1, with TRBD2 identical over 10 bases. Germline assignment: CDR1 SGHDN and CDR2 FVKESK. V shed 4 bases, J shed 6 bases, and the junction held 9 bases outside the gene matches. The CDR3 spans 16 residues. The CDR3: CASSLGTSVWFNEQFF. CDR3 bases: TGTGCCAGCAGCCTCGGGACTAGCGTATGGTTCAATGAGCAGTTCTTC.

The CDR3 coding sequence is TGTGCCAGAAGCTTGTCACAGGGGAACACTGAAGCTTTCTTT. Translating it yields CARSLSQGNTEAFF. This rearrangement joins TRBV5-3 to TRBJ1-1; D may be TRBD1 (6 bases). TRBV5-3 is an ORF, with its function uncertain. The V gene lost 1 base and the J gene lost 1 base, with 8 bases spanning the gap. The length of the CDR3 is 14 residues.

The V and J genes are TRBV9 and TRBJ1-2; TRBD1 aligns across 7 bases. The V and J ends lost 0 bases and 3 bases, in that order; junction bases with no gene match: 2. Germline V gives CDR1 SGDLS, CDR2 YYNGEE. The CDR3 is made up of 14 amino acids. This CDR3 is CASSVDGTDYGYTF. CDR3 DNA sequence: TGTGCCAGCAGCGTAGATGGGACAGACTATGGCTACACCTTC.

The V call is TRBV9, the J call TRBJ1-2; D is uncertain. This CDR3 contains 15 residues. CDR1 and CDR2 (germline): SGDLS, YYNGEE. Deletions cut 1 base from V and 3 bases from J, with 13 bases between. For the CDR3, the DNA is TGTGCCAGCAGCGTATTCCCCTTGGCTGACTATGGCTACACCTTC. It yields the protein CASSVFPLADYGYTF.

This sequence joins TRBV7-3 and TRBJ2-5; the D is unclear. Trimming shortened V by 5 bases and J by 1 base, and 11 bases separated the two germline ends. The CDR3 is made up of 14 amino acids. Germline V gene sequence: CDR1 SGHTA, CDR2 FQGTGA. The CDR3 loop is CASSLNSLQETQYF. The CDR3 DNA follows: TGTGCCAGCAGCCTAAACAGCCTCCAAGAGACCCAGTACTTC. Supplemented by reference TRBV7-3 and TRBJ2-5, the full variable domain reads GAGVSQTPSNKVTEKGKYVELRCDPISGHTALYWYRQSLGQGPEFLIYFQGTGAADDSGLPNDRFFAVRPEGSVSTLKIQRTERGDSAVYLCASSLNSLQETQYFGPGTRLLVL.

The chain employs TRBV28 and TRBJ2-3; D is unclear. CDR1 and CDR2 from the germline V gene are MDHEN and SYDVKM. The CDR3 contains 11 residues. V shed 5 bases and J shed 5 bases, with 5 bases lying between them. CDR3 DNA sequence: TGTGCCAGCAGTCGGGTAGATACGCAGTATTTT. Protein: CASSRVDTQYF.

This chain connects TRBV28 to TRBJ1-5; D may be TRBD1 (5 bases). This CDR3 spans 16 amino acids. The germline V and J ends were trimmed by 6 bases and 2 bases, with 17 bases remaining between them. The germline gives CDR1 MDHEN, CDR2 SYDVKM. CDR3 bases: TGTGCCAGCAGGCTCGCGGGGGGGAGGGGCAATCAGCCCCAGCATTTT. It yields the protein CASRLAGGRGNQPQHF.

To note about this clone: Other DNA sequences in this specimen translate into the identical CDR3. Here the CDR3 DNA reads TGCGCCAGCAGCCAAGACCCGGGTTCCTACAATGAGCAGTTCTTC. This gives the protein CASSQDPGSYNEQFF. This chain connects TRBV4-3 to TRBJ2-1; no firm D call. Germline V gene sequence: CDR1 LGHNA, CDR2 YSLEER. This CDR3 has 15 amino acids. Deletions cut 0 bases from V and 1 base from J, with 7 bases between.

The rearrangement links TRBV19 to TRBJ2-2, with TRBD1 matching 7 bases. The CDR3 sequence is 13 residues long. The germline CDR1 and CDR2 sequences are LNHDA and SQIVND (reference sequence). The V segment lost 10 bases and the J segment 4 bases; nucleotides outside the gene matches: 6. The CDR3: CATSGQVTGELFF. In nucleotides, the CDR3 is TGTGCCACTTCAGGACAGGTCACCGGGGAGCTGTTTTTT.

The table lists this clone with a count of one. The CDR3: CASSPRGRGSGGKDTQYF. The DNA for the CDR3 is TGTGCCAGCAGCCCCCGTGGACGGGGGTCTGGAGGGAAAGATACGCAGTATTTT. The chain links TRBV7-9 to TRBJ2-3; tentatively, D is TRBD2 (6 bases). Trimming cost V 5 bases and J 5 bases, with 26 bases left between them. The CDR3 runs to 18 residues. Germline values: CDR1 SEHNR, CDR2 FQNEAQ (reference sequence).

The CDR3 region is CASSPTSGRANEQFF. The CDR3 nucleotides read TGTGCCAGCAGCCCGACTAGCGGGAGGGCCAATGAGCAGTTCTTC. The chain uses TRBV9 and TRBJ2-1; 14 nucleotides line up with TRBD2. CDR1 is SGDLS, CDR2 YYNGEE, per germline. The trim removed 4 bases at V and 6 bases at J, leaving 3 bases unmatched. CDR3 size: 15 residues.

This clone was seen a single time. This rearrangement joins TRBV5-1 to TRBJ2-2; D is possibly TRBD2 (6 bases). Trimming shortened V by 5 bases and J by 3 bases, and 11 bases separated the two germline ends. There are 14 residues in the CDR3. The germline CDR1 and CDR2 sequences are SGHRS and YFSETQ. This CDR3 is CASRMGLYTGELFF. CDR3 coding DNA: TGCGCCAGCAGAATGGGACTCTACACCGGGGAGCTGTTTTTT.

A few counts support this clone. J is TRBJ2-7 and V is TRBV2; 8 bases align to TRBD1. This CDR3 has 14 amino acids. V lost 5 bases and J lost 3; bases outside the gene matches: 6. Germline CDR1 SNHLY, CDR2 FYNNEI. CDR3 in amino acids: CASSIQGAYYEQYF. The CDR3 bases are TGTGCCAGCAGTATCCAGGGGGCCTACTACGAGCAGTACTTC.